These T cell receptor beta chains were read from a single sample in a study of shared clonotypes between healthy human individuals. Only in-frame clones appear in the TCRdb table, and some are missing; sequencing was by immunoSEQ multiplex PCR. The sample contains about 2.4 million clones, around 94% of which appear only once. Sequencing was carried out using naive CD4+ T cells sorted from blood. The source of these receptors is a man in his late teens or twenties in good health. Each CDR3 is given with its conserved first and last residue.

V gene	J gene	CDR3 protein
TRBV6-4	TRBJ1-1	CAGYTEAFF
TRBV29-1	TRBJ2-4	CSVEVPGKNIQYF
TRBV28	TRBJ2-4	CASSNPATGTGIAKNIQYF
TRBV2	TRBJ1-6	CASRSGKSGNSPLHF
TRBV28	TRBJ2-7	CASSFVGKGLGNEQYF
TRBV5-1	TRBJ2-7	CASSFSGTDPYEQYF
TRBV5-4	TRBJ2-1	CASSLGLAGTNEQFF
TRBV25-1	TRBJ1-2	CASRETGWSNGYTF
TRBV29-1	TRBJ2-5	CSVDAGAAETQYF
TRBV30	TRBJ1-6	CAWSVQGSYNSPLHF